Listed here are 2 T cell receptor beta chains from one sample, sequenced in a study of blood T cells in healthy people across ages. With a J-beta primer mix and a sample-barcoded 5' primer, a second PCR ran about 7 to 12 cycles. One entry per CDR3 protein, called by TCRdb with MiXCR from the 5' RACE reads. The profile shows more than 700,000 distinct CDR3 sequences, 46% of them singletons. What was sequenced was blood. The source of these receptors is an elderly man in good health.

Comment on this clonotype: Since a much larger clone is just one base distant, this may be a read error. The chain combines TRBV28 with TRBJ2-1; 7 nucleotides match TRBD1. Germline V CDR1 and CDR2: MDHEN, SYDVKM. This CDR3 comprises 12 residues. V lost 1 base to trimming and J lost 15 bases; unmatched junction nucleotides: 6. The CDR3 bases are TGTGCCAGCAGTTTATTGTTAGGGGGCTGGTTCTTC. Protein product: CASSLLLGGWFF.

CDR3 residues: CATRDVGGVADTQYF. CDR3 DNA: TGTGCCACCCGTGATGTGGGGGGAGTGGCAGATACGCAGTATTTT. This sequence joins TRBV10-3 and TRBJ2-3; maybe TRBD2 (6 bases). Germline CDR1 reads ENHRY; CDR2 reads SYGVKD. The CDR3 totals 15 residues. Trimming cost V 10 bases and J 4 bases, with 21 bases left between them.